Below are 24 T cell receptor beta chains sequenced from a single sample in a study of Graves' ophthalmopathy and Graves' hyperthyroidism. Amplifying from RNA transcripts, the study obtained TCR beta CDR3 regions. Second-round multiplex PCR came after a first-round RT-PCR that employed HTBI primers. In TCRdb, the multiplex PCR reads were re-called with MiXCR into one record per CDR3 protein. The table records about 210,000 distinct CDR3 sequences, under 30% of them present only once. Sequencing input: peripheral blood. These receptors originate from a man aged 50 or older with Graves' ophthalmopathy.

The genes are TRBV6-2 or TRBV6-3 and TRBJ2-4; the match to TRBD2 covers 13 bases. The trim removed 2 bases at V and 1 base at J, leaving 5 bases unmatched. Germline-derived CDR1 and CDR2 are MNHEY and SVGEGT. The CDR3 length is 18 residues. Here the CDR3 reads CASSYGTSGIGAKNIQYF. The DNA for the CDR3 is TGTGCCAGCAGTTACGGGACTAGCGGGATTGGGGCCAAAAACATTCAGTACTTC.

This chain connects TRBV5-1 to TRBJ2-7; D may be TRBD2 (6 bases). The V gene lost 8 bases and the J gene lost 5 bases, with 17 bases spanning the gap. This CDR3 is built from 13 residues. Per the germline V gene, CDR1 is SGHRS and CDR2 is YFSETQ. In nucleotides, the CDR3 is TGCGCCAGTAGGGTCCGGGGGAAGGACGAGCAGTACTTC. Its protein product is CASRVRGKDEQYF.

This clonotype was observed at least ten times. This rearrangement joins TRBV6-2 or TRBV6-3 to TRBJ1-2, with a possible D match to TRBD1 (6 bases). The V end was cut by 2 bases, the J end by 8 bases, with 6 bases between. CDR3 size: 11 residues. Looked up from germline, CDR1 is MNHEY and CDR2 is SVGEGT. CDR3 amino acids: CASSYTGGYTF. CDR3 DNA: TGTGCCAGCAGTTACACAGGGGGCTACACCTTC.

This clonotype was counted at least ten times. The genes are TRBV10-2 and TRBJ2-7, with D maybe TRBD2 (5 bases). V was trimmed by 4 bases and J by 1 base, leaving 11 bases between them. The CDR3 contains 14 residues. Germline V gives CDR1 WSHSY, CDR2 SAAADI. CDR3 DNA: TGCGCCAGCAGTGCGGACTTCCTATCCTACGAGCAGTACTTC. Amino acid sequence: CASSADFLSYEQYF.

This clonotype has at least ten counts. This sequence joins TRBV12-3 or TRBV12-4 and TRBJ2-7; TRBD1 might be the D (6 bases). The CDR3 consists of 12 residues. Trimming took 3 bases from V and 5 from J, leaving 8 bases between them. For the CDR3, the DNA is TGTGCCAGCAGTTTTTACAGGGACGAGCAGTACTTC. It yields the protein CASSFYRDEQYF.

This clonotype was recorded at least ten times. The chain joins TRBV12-5 to TRBJ1-5; TRBD1 might be the D (6 bases). Germline V gene data show CDR1 as LGHNT and CDR2 as FRNRAP. CDR3 length: 14 residues. Trimming removed 5 bases from V and 7 bases from J, with 15 bases in between. The CDR3 spells CASGKTGFGQPQHF. The CDR3 DNA reads as TGTGCTAGTGGTAAAACAGGGTTCGGGCAGCCCCAGCATTTT.

Ten or more counts support this clonotype. The V and J genes are TRBV19 and TRBJ1-1, with D possibly matching TRBD1 (6 bases). The V end was cut by 2 bases, the J end by 5 bases, with 12 bases between. Germline values: CDR1 LNHDA, CDR2 SQIVND (reference sequence). There are 14 residues in the CDR3. In DNA, the CDR3 is TGTGCCAGTAGTATAATTTCAGGGGTGACTGAAGCTTTCTTT. It translates to CASSIISGVTEAFF.

The chain is built from TRBV6-5 and TRBJ1-2; D not resolved. Germline V CDR1 and CDR2: MNHEY, SVGAGI. Trimming removed 2 bases at V and 8 bases at J, with 12 bases between. The CDR3 runs to 13 residues. The CDR3 protein is CASSYAGLDGYTF. The DNA for the CDR3 is TGTGCCAGCAGTTACGCCGGGCTGGACGGCTACACCTTC.

This clonotype was seen repeatedly, ten times or more. J is TRBJ2-7 and V is TRBV6-5; a weak D match, TRBD2 (5 bases). The CDR3 length is 13 residues. V was shortened by 4 bases and J by 7 bases, with 14 bases between the two germline ends. Per the germline V gene, CDR1 is MNHEY and CDR2 is SVGAGI. The chain's CDR3 is CASSLDLVEEQYF. The CDR3 nucleotides are TGTGCCAGCAGTTTGGACTTAGTTGAGGAGCAGTACTTC.

This clonotype has ten or more counts. The junction departs from germline at one end; a sequencing error may be responsible. The gene calls are TRBV4-1 and TRBJ2-5; 7 bases line up with TRBD2. Germline values: CDR1 MGHRA, CDR2 YSYEKL. This CDR3 region has 16 residues. The chain's CDR3 is CASSKDGWGGQETQYF. CDR3 in DNA: TGCGCCAGCAGCAAAGACGGGTGGGGGGGACAAGAGACCCAGTACTTC.

This chain connects TRBV7-9 to TRBJ2-7, with a weak D call TRBD1 (5 bases). V lost 1 base and J lost 7, with 17 bases in between. CDR1 is SEHNR and CDR2 is FQNEAQ in the germline V gene (reference sequence). The CDR3 totals 15 residues. The CDR3 sequence: CASSLGGGHTREQYF. For the CDR3, the DNA is TGTGCCAGCAGCTTAGGGGGCGGACATACTCGGGAGCAGTACTTC. The complete variable domain, with remaining parts taken from reference TRBV7-9 and TRBJ2-7, reads DTGVSQNPRHKITKRGQNVTFRCDPISEHNRLYWYRQTLGQGPEFLTYFQNEAQLEKSRLLSDRFSAERPKGSFSTLEIQRTEQGDSAMYLCASSLGGGHTREQYFGPGTRLTVT.

This clonotype occurred many times. The gene calls are TRBV29-1 and TRBJ2-7; D gene unclear. The CDR3 spans 14 residues. CDR1 and CDR2 (germline): SQVTM, ANQGSEA. Trimming pared 4 bases from V and 3 bases from J, leaving 16 bases between. The CDR3 region has the DNA TGCAGCGTTGTCTGGGGTACGTCCTACTACGAGCAGTACTTC. Translating it yields CSVVWGTSYYEQYF.

This clonotype was counted at least ten times. The CDR3 nucleotides read TGTGCCAGCAGTAGCGGCGCAGGGGGCGACGAGCAGTACTTC. It encodes CASSSGAGGDEQYF. This chain joins TRBV6-2 or TRBV6-3 and TRBJ2-7; 8 bases match TRBD1. This CDR3 is built from 14 residues. J was trimmed by 5 bases and V by 5 bases; bases with no gene match: 8. Germline CDR1 and CDR2: MNHEY and SVGEGT.

The gene calls are TRBV20-1 and TRBJ1-6; D gene uncertain. V was shortened by 4 bases and J by 14 bases, with 15 bases between the two germline ends. This CDR3 is 12 amino acids long. Per germline, CDR1 DFQATT and CDR2 SNEGSKA (reference sequence). Here the CDR3 DNA reads TGCAGTGCTAAGACTGACATCCCGACCCTCCACTTT. Translated, it gives CSAKTDIPTLHF.

J is TRBJ1-1 and V is TRBV6-2 or TRBV6-3; no clear D. The CDR3 length is 15 residues. The germline V and J ends were trimmed by 0 bases and 1 base, with 9 bases remaining between them. Per germline, CDR1 MNHEY and CDR2 SVGEGT. The CDR3 is CASSYSAAENTEAFF. The DNA of the CDR3 is TGTGCCAGCAGTTACTCGGCTGCGGAGAACACTGAAGCTTTCTTT.

The chain is built from TRBV6-2 or TRBV6-3 and TRBJ2-7, with a possible D match to TRBD2 (6 bases). This CDR3 has 15 residues. V lost 7 bases and J lost 2, with 18 bases in between. CDR1 MNHEY and CDR2 SVGEGT come from the germline V gene. The CDR3 bases are TGTGCCAGCACCGTCGGGACTCCCATAACCTACGAGCAGTACTTC. Its protein product is CASTVGTPITYEQYF.

The V gene is TRBV18, the J gene TRBJ1-2; D uncertain. V was pared by 3 bases and J by 3 bases, with 8 bases between. Germline loops: CDR1 KGHSH, CDR2 LQKENI. The CDR3 is made up of 13 amino acids. This CDR3 reads CASSPDPDYGYTF. In DNA form, the CDR3 reads TGTGCCAGCTCACCCGACCCAGACTATGGCTACACCTTC.

This clonotype was seen more than once but under ten times. The chain couples TRBV6-1 to TRBJ1-2; TRBD1 might be the D (5 bases). CDR3 size: 14 residues. Trimming removed 6 bases from V and 5 bases from J, with 16 bases in between. The germline V gene encodes CDR1 MNHNS and CDR2 SASEGT. The CDR3 reads CASSLGHRTYGYTF. CDR3 sequence (DNA): TGTGCCAGCAGCCTCGGACACAGGACTTATGGCTACACCTTC.

This clonotype has a count of ten or more. The J gene is TRBJ2-7, the V gene TRBV12-3 or TRBV12-4; D might be TRBD2 (6 bases). Deletions cut 5 bases from V and 2 bases from J, with 13 bases between. The CDR3 covers 14 residues. CDR3 nucleotide sequence: TGTGCCAGCAGTCCCAGACTAGGAGCCTACGAGCAGTACTTC. Translation: CASSPRLGAYEQYF.

The rearrangement links TRBV27 to TRBJ1-1; weak D call: TRBD1 (6 bases). The CDR3 is made up of 15 amino acids. Germline CDR1 MNHEY, CDR2 SMNVEV (reference sequence). Trimming left V 3 bases short and J 8 bases short, with 19 bases between. CDR3: CASSFVVRGEREAFF. CDR3 bases: TGTGCCAGCAGTTTCGTTGTTAGGGGGGAAAGAGAAGCTTTCTTT.

At least ten counts were recorded for this clonotype. This chain links TRBV7-3 with TRBJ2-7; 8 bases match TRBD1. Germline V gene sequence: CDR1 SGHTA, CDR2 FQGTGA. V trimming: 5 bases; J trimming: 7 bases; junction bases outside the gene matches: 7. The CDR3 runs to 13 residues. CDR3 sequence: CASSVGTGGEQYF. The CDR3 DNA sequence: TGTGCCAGCAGCGTAGGGACAGGCGGAGAGCAGTACTTC.

The chain recombines TRBV7-2 with TRBJ1-2; 9 positions agree with TRBD1. Germline CDR1 is SGHTA and CDR2 is FQGNSA. Losses at the gene ends were 5 bases for V and 10 bases for J; bases not matched to a gene: 11. The CDR3 runs to 14 residues. This CDR3 reads CASSLGGDRVNYTF. The CDR3, as DNA: TGTGCCAGCAGCCTAGGGGGGGACAGGGTGAACTACACCTTC.

This clonotype was picked up many times. This chain connects TRBV9 to TRBJ1-1, with TRBD1 matching over 7 bases. The CDR3 sequence is 15 residues long. With 4 bases clipped from V and 3 bases from J, the junction kept 9 bases outside the gene matches. From germline, CDR1 is SGDLS and CDR2 YYNGEE. CDR3 region: CASSHQGGLDTEAFF. The DNA for the CDR3 is TGTGCCAGCAGCCATCAGGGGGGGTTGGACACTGAAGCTTTCTTT.

This CDR3 is CASSLGQGAQYF. CDR3 nucleotides: TGCGCCAGCAGCTTGGGACAGGGGGCCCAGTACTTC. The V gene is TRBV5-1, the J gene TRBJ2-5; 9 positions match TRBD1. Germline values: CDR1 SGHRS, CDR2 YFSETQ. The CDR3 runs to 12 residues. Trimming cost V 0 bases and J 9 bases; bases outside gene matches: 0.